The entry below describes one TCR beta chain. Enrolment of Seattle patients took place during active infection, and they were followed longitudinally. This CDR3 spans 14 amino acids. Germline lookup yields CDR1 MNHEY and CDR2 SMNVEV (reference sequence). V lost 6 bases, J lost 7 bases, and 15 bases lay in between. The entry originates in a study of blood T cell repertoires in COVID-19. Repertoires were generated with immunoSEQ multiplex PCR, while TCRdb's copy carries only in-frame clones and drops some. Altogether 300,000 to 450,000 clones are present, about nine tenths being singletons, with the ten largest covering roughly 3.9%.

V and J are TRBV27 and TRBJ1-4; weak D call: TRBD1 (5 bases). This clonotype originated in an older woman with COVID-19, enrolled during active disease. The sequenced sample consisted of peripheral blood. CDR3 in DNA: TGTGCCAGCAGCCTCTCAGGGAGGGCTGAAAAACTGTTTTTT. Translating gives CASSLSGRAEKLFF.